Reported below is one TCR beta chain. This clonotype was observed a handful of times. Its specific antigen is unknown. No clone much larger than this one lies a single base away; base qualities are absent. Receptor libraries were prepared by 5' RACE. The sample was run on an Illumina HiSeq 2000. A universal primer binding site was added through template switching, and the final cDNA carried a unique molecular identifier so that TCR cDNA molecules could be counted accurately. Specific primers in the conserved constant-segment region were used to synthesize first-strand cDNA for the TCR alpha and beta chains. To control for contamination, every cDNA library carried two barcodes: a SMART-Mk sample barcode plus Illumina barcodes. TruSeq adapter sequences and Illumina sample barcodes were added in two successive PCR steps. The TCR alpha and beta cDNA libraries were sequenced on the Illumina HiSeq platform using custom primers. The study's processing was this. MiGEC was used to process raw reads and extract unique molecular identifiers, and MiXCR was used to find CDR3 positions. Recombination models were inferred per individual with the repgenHMM and IGoR tools using an EM algorithm. Shared clonotype analysis was performed with the tcR package in R, normalizing sharing by the product of cloneset sizes. To study raw recombination free of thymic and clonal selection effects, out-of-frame nonproductive sequences were analyzed. TCRdb's own reprocessing of the public reads used fastp at Q25 and MiXCR and kept productive beta chains. Every entry covers one CDR3 protein and lists the most common genes and DNA from its rows. These V and J calls are TCRdb output, not the study's own analysis. In this sample the table shows 690,000 or so distinct CDR3 sequences, over 8.5% of which occur a single time. Of the sample, roughly 0.9% falls within the top ten clones.

This entry is derived from a study of identical twins (dated by TCRdb to the mid-2010s). As for the study more broadly: To test whether fetal clonotypes persist, this study deep-sequenced TCR alpha and beta repertoires from monozygotic twins, from unrelated adults of various ages, and from cord blood. To rule out contamination, replicate twin experiments were performed at different times with different library preparation protocols. General conclusions and limits of the study: Excess twin sharing in beta out-of-frame sequences was weaker because fewer shared sequences lowered the signal-to-noise ratio. Because the same donors could not be followed over many years, the conclusions depended on cross-sectional statistical analysis. Abundant cord blood beta clonotypes carried fewer insertions; young adult naive repertoires showed a weaker similar trend, while memory repertoires showed none. Recombination models systematically underestimated out-of-frame TCR alpha sharing in monozygotic twins but agreed with sharing between unrelated individuals. Compared with coincidental sharing between unrelated individuals, out-of-frame TCR alpha sequences shared between twins had an excess of sequences with low generation probability. Invariant T cells such as MAIT and iNKT could partly confound zero-insertion analyses, though diverse VJ usage argued against this for most clonotypes.

Reading the germline V gene (reference sequence) gives CDR1 DFQATT and CDR2 SNEGSKA. Between the V and J ends, shortened by 6 bases and 4 bases respectively, the junction contains 15 bases. Its CDR3 holds 14 amino acids, cysteine through phenylalanine. Left in the record is the CDR3 DNA by itself, 42 bases read in frame from the first base. Every donor in the study was a healthy Caucasian. The twin cohort comprised three pairs of female monozygotic twins, all aged roughly 18 to 30 years. Peripheral blood mononuclear cells were used as the source from which RNA for TCR libraries was isolated. These same records also appear under a second study, on yellow fever vaccine responses in identical twins. From that second study: According to the authors, the vaccine-induced T cell response in identical twins seemed to be partly convergent and partly specific to each individual. Focusing on identical twins, the study followed the T cell clones that responded to the vaccine, and did so with precision.

Recombination connected TRBV20-1 to TRBJ2-2; perhaps TRBD1 is the D gene, with 6 bases matching. This TCR was sampled from a woman aged 18-30 years in good health. The sample consisted of PBMCs. The DNA reads as follows: TGCAGTGCCCCCCTACAGGGTGGCACCGGGGAGCTGTTTTTT. It specifies CSAPLQGGTGELFF.